The 7 T cell receptor beta chains below come from one sample, sequenced in a study of T cell responses to AZD1222 COVID-19 vaccine. The table came from immunoSEQ multiplex PCR; TCRdb's copy has only in-frame clones and leaves some out. The repertoire includes 150,000 or so clones, less than 90% of them detected once, and about 5.5% sits in the top ten. Sequenced material: peripheral blood, taken on day 0 of MenACWY control vaccination. These receptors originate from an adult in good health.

The chain is built from TRBV18 and TRBJ2-1; 12 bases are a match to TRBD2. This CDR3 is 13 amino acids long. Trimming at V came to 3 bases and at J to 10 bases, leaving 1 base not matched to a gene. Looked up from germline, CDR1 is KGHSH and CDR2 is LQKENI. The CDR3 sequence: CASSPGTSGEQFF. The DNA of the CDR3 is TGTGCCAGCTCACCCGGGACTAGCGGGGAGCAGTTCTTC.

CDR3 in amino acids: CASRPLAGAKNEQFF. Written as DNA, the CDR3 is TGTGCCAGCAGGCCTCTAGCGGGAGCAAAAAATGAGCAGTTCTTC. The chain has TRBV7-9 and TRBJ2-1; TRBD2 aligns across 10 bases. Trimming removed 6 bases from V and 7 bases from J; junction bases left unmatched: 9. Germline V gene sequence: CDR1 SEHNR, CDR2 FQNEAQ (reference sequence). This CDR3 is 15 amino acids long.

The chain couples TRBV13 to TRBJ2-7; D might be TRBD1 or TRBD2, each matching 6 bases. The V and J ends lost 5 bases and 0 bases respectively, with 17 bases between them. The CDR3 runs 16 residues. CDR1 is PRHDT and CDR2 is FYEKMQ in the germline V gene (reference sequence). Here the CDR3 DNA reads TGTGCCAGCAGCCTAGACGGGGGCACAAGCTCCTACGAGCAGTACTTC. It specifies CASSLDGGTSSYEQYF.

V and J are TRBV7-6 and TRBJ2-1; 9 nucleotides line up with TRBD2. The V and J ends lost 6 bases and 3 bases, in that order; junction bases with no gene match: 15. Germline V gives CDR1 SGHVS, CDR2 FNYEAQ. This CDR3 has 18 amino acids. The chain's CDR3 is CASSLFPDLAGIYNEQFF. CDR3 bases: TGTGCCAGCAGTTTATTCCCGGATCTAGCGGGGATCTACAATGAGCAGTTCTTC.

The chain recombines TRBV6-5 with TRBJ2-1, with D tentatively TRBD1 (6 bases). Germline V gene data show CDR1 as MNHEY and CDR2 as SVGAGI. V lost 6 bases to trimming and J lost 4 bases, with 16 bases between them. This CDR3 is built from 15 residues. Here the CDR3 DNA reads TGTGCCAGCAGGAACAGGGTTGACTCGTACAATGAGCAGTTCTTC. Translating it yields CASRNRVDSYNEQFF.

The chain links TRBV7-9 to TRBJ2-5; the D gene is possibly TRBD1 (7 bases). The CDR3 is made up of 14 amino acids. With 4 bases removed from V and 5 bases from J, the gap between germline ends came to 14 bases. Looked up from germline, CDR1 is SEHNR and CDR2 is FQNEAQ (reference sequence). CDR3 loop: CASSSMTGRETQYF. The CDR3 region has the DNA TGTGCCAGCAGCTCGATGACAGGGAGGGAGACCCAGTACTTC.

This rearrangement joins TRBV7-9 to TRBJ1-2; 7 nucleotides align to TRBD1. Trimming cost V 7 bases and J 4 bases; bases outside gene matches: 12. Germline V lookup: CDR1 SEHNR, CDR2 FQNEAQ (reference sequence). The CDR3 is 15 residues long. The CDR3 DNA reads as TGTGCCAGCAAATACACAGGGGCTCCAATCTATGGCTACACCTTC. This translates into CASKYTGAPIYGYTF.